This T cell receptor (beta chain) was recorded in a study of cytomegalovirus exposure and HLA in healthy donors. Regarding donors, all were healthy bone marrow donors. Comment on this clone: Its antigen remains unidentified.

Vbeta (60) and Jbeta (13) primers were used in the PCR. TCRdb keeps only in-frame clones here, not all; method: immunoSEQ multiplex PCR. The sample lists some 110,000 clones, around 64% occurring once. Study-level points and caveats: Researchers reportedly found TCR beta sequences accurately predicted most subjects' HLA-A and HLA-B alleles. CMV serostatus was the sole immune exposure information available. A later analysis found that most CMV-associated TCR beta chains appeared HLA-restricted.

Trimming removed 3 bases from V and 0 bases from J; junction bases left unmatched: 10. This CDR3 comprises 18 residues. Looked up from germline, CDR1 is SGHVS and CDR2 is FNYEAQ. The receptor's source is a man aged 30 to 45 in good health and CMV-seropositive. The sequencing input was PBMCs. The chain links TRBV7-6 to TRBJ2-2; 7 bases match TRBD2. The CDR3 loop reads CASSFSPGGRPNTGELFF. In DNA, the CDR3 is TGTGCCAGCAGCTTTAGCCCGGGAGGCAGACCGAACACCGGGGAGCTGTTTTTT. The full variable domain, rest sourced from reference TRBV7-6 and TRBJ2-2, is GAGVSQSPRYKVTKRGQDVALRCDPISGHVSLYWYRQALGQGPEFLTYFNYEAQQDKSGLPNDRFSAERPEGSISTLTIQRTEQRDSAMYRCASSFSPGGRPNTGELFFGEGSRLTVL.